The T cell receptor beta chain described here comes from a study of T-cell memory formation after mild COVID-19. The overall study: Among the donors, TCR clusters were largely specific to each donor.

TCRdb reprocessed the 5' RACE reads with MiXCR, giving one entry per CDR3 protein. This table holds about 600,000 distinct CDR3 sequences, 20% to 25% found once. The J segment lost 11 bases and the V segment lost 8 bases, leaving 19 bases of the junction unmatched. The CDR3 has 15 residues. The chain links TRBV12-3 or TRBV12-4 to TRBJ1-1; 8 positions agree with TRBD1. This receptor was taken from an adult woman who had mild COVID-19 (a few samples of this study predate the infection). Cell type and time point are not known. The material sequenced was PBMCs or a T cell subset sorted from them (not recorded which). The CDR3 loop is CASRLGDRLNTGAFF. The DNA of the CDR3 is TGTGCCAGCCGCCTAGGGGACAGGCTTAACACTGGGGCTTTCTTT.